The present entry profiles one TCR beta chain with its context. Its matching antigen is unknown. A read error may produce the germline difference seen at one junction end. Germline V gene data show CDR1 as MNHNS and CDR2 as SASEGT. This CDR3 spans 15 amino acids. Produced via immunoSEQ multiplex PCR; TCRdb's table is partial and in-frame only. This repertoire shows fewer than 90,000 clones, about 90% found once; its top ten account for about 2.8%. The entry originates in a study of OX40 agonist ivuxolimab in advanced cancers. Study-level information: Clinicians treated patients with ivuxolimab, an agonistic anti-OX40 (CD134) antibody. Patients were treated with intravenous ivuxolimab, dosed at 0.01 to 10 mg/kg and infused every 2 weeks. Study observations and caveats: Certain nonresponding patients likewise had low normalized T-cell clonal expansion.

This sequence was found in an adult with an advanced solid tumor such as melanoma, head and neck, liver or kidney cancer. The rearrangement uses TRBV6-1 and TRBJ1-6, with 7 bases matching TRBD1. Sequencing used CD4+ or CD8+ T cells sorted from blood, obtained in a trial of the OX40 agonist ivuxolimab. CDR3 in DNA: TGTGCCAGCAGTGACTCCGGGACAGCTAATTCATCCCTCCACTTT. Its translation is CASSDSGTANSSLHF.